What follows are 17 T cell receptor beta chains derived from one specimen sequenced in a study of T-cell memory formation after mild COVID-19. TCRdb itself ran the 5' RACE reads through MiXCR, one entry per CDR3 protein. Here the sample spans under 400,000 distinct CDR3 sequences, 25% to 30% being singletons. Sequenced input: PBMCs or a T cell subset sorted from them (not recorded which). These TCRs come from an adult woman who had mild COVID-19 (a few samples of this study predate the infection). Cell type and time point are not known.

The V gene is TRBV18, the J gene TRBJ2-1; D might be TRBD2 (5 bases). Germline loops: CDR1 KGHSH, CDR2 LQKENI. The V gene lost 3 bases and the J gene lost 6 bases, with 12 bases spanning the gap. The CDR3 runs 14 residues. CDR3 in DNA: TGTGCCAGCTCACCGCCTACTAGGCCCAATGAGCAGTTCTTC. It is translated as CASSPPTRPNEQFF. The variable domain in full, with the rest retrieved from reference TRBV18 and TRBJ2-1, is NAGVMQNPRHLVRRRGQEARLRCSPMKGHSHVYWYRQLPEEGLKFMVYLQKENIIDESGMPKERFSAEFPKEGPSILRIQQVVRGDSAAYFCASSPPTRPNEQFFGPGTRLTVL.

The chain carries TRBV14 and TRBJ2-1; D assignment may be TRBD1 or TRBD2 (5 bases each). CDR3 length: 11 amino acids. Germline CDR1 reads SGHDN; CDR2 reads FVKESK. V gave up 10 bases and J gave up 9 bases, with 13 bases separating them. The CDR3 region is CAILKGSEQFF. The CDR3 nucleotides are TGTGCCATCCTGAAGGGGAGTGAGCAGTTCTTC.

J is TRBJ2-5 and V is TRBV2, with D uncertain. V lost 8 bases and J 5 bases, leaving 15 bases between the germline ends. The CDR3 is 13 residues long. The germline gives CDR1 SNHLY, CDR2 FYNNEI. DNA of the CDR3: TGTGCCAGCGTACCCCTACACCTGGAGACCCAGTACTTC. Its protein is CASVPLHLETQYF.

By sample fraction, this clonotype is medium-sized. V is TRBV5-1 and J is TRBJ2-3, with D unclear. Per germline, CDR1 SGHRS and CDR2 YFSETQ. The CDR3 length is 16 residues. The V end lost 0 bases, the J end lost 0 bases, and 11 bases lay between the germline ends. The CDR3 loop reads CASSLAAATSTDTQYF. In DNA form, the CDR3 reads TGCGCCAGCAGCTTGGCTGCAGCCACTAGCACAGATACGCAGTATTTT. The full variable domain, its missing parts supplied by reference TRBV5-1 and TRBJ2-3, is KAGVTQTPRYLIKTRGQQVTLSCSPISGHRSVSWYQQTPGQGLQFLFEYFSETQRNKGNFPGRFSGRQFSNSRSEMNVSTLELGDSALYLCASSLAAATSTDTQYFGPGTRLTVL.

This clonotype was seen more than once but under ten times. The genes are TRBV2 and TRBJ1-2, with 9 bases that match TRBD1. Germline values: CDR1 SNHLY, CDR2 FYNNEI. This CDR3 is built from 15 residues. J lost 5 bases, V lost 7 bases, and 11 bases had no gene match. The CDR3 bases are TGTGCCAGCAATTTATCCGGGACAGGGTTTTATGGCTACACCTTC. This encodes CASNLSGTGFYGYTF.

V is TRBV7-6 and J is TRBJ2-5; 11 nucleotides line up with TRBD2. In germline, CDR1 is SGHVS, CDR2 FNYEAQ. The CDR3 is made up of 16 amino acids. V dropped 7 bases and J dropped 1; count of bases not matched to a gene: 8. The chain's CDR3 is CASTGLAGGGQETQYF. The CDR3 region has the DNA TGTGCCAGCACGGGGCTAGCGGGGGGCGGCCAAGAGACCCAGTACTTC.

This clonotype was counted a few times. V is TRBV5-1 and J is TRBJ1-1; a weak D match, TRBD1 (5 bases). V was pared by 4 bases and J by 0 bases, with 10 bases between. The germline V gene encodes CDR1 SGHRS and CDR2 YFSETQ. This CDR3 spans 14 amino acids. The CDR3 coding sequence is TGCGCCAGCAGCCCAAGAGGGGTGAACACTGAAGCTTTCTTT. Translation gives CASSPRGVNTEAFF.

This sequence joins TRBV7-6 and TRBJ1-1; D possibly corresponds to TRBD1 (6 bases). The length of the CDR3 is 16 residues. Germline CDR1 and CDR2: SGHVS and FNYEAQ. V lost 7 bases and J lost 1, with 19 bases in between. The DNA for the CDR3 is TGTGCCAGCACCCTAATAAAGGGCAGGGGGAACACTGAAGCTTTCTTT. Its translation is CASTLIKGRGNTEAFF. The full variable domain, its missing parts supplied by reference TRBV7-6 and TRBJ1-1, is GAGVSQSPRYKVTKRGQDVALRCDPISGHVSLYWYRQALGQGPEFLTYFNYEAQQDKSGLPNDRFSAERPEGSISTLTIQRTEQRDSAMYRCASTLIKGRGNTEAFFGQGTRLTVV.

The chain couples TRBV6-1 to TRBJ2-3; 11 bases line up with TRBD2. CDR1 and CDR2 from the germline V gene are MNHNS and SASEGT. Losses at the gene ends were 3 bases for V and 2 bases for J; bases not matched to a gene: 4. CDR3 size: 16 residues. CDR3 bases: TGTGCCAGCAGTGAGCTAGCGGGGGGCCTCACAGATACGCAGTATTTT. It translates to CASSELAGGLTDTQYF.

The V and J genes are TRBV7-8 and TRBJ2-7; D is ambiguous. Germline V CDR1 and CDR2: SGHVS, FQNEAQ. This CDR3 is 15 amino acids long. The V end was cut by 2 bases, the J end by 2 bases, with 13 bases between. CDR3 sequence (DNA): TGTGCCAGCAGCTTATTGTCAGGCCAACCCTACGAGCAGTACTTC. Its protein product is CASSLLSGQPYEQYF. The full variable domain, completed using reference TRBV7-8 and TRBJ2-7, is GAGVSQSPRYKVAKRGQDVALRCDPISGHVSLFWYQQALGQGPEFLTYFQNEAQLDKSGLPSDRFFAERPEGSVSTLKIQRTQQEDSAVYLCASSLLSGQPYEQYFGPGTRLTVT.

This clonotype has a handful of counts. V and J are TRBV29-1 and TRBJ1-2, with D unclear. Trimming removed 4 bases at V and 6 bases at J, with 12 bases between. The CDR3 extends over 12 amino acids. The germline gives CDR1 SQVTM, CDR2 ANQGSEA. The CDR3 sequence: CSVARGEDGYTF. Here the CDR3 DNA reads TGCAGCGTTGCCCGGGGAGAAGATGGCTACACCTTC.

This clonotype came up a few times. The genes are TRBV12-3 or TRBV12-4 and TRBJ2-3, with 7 bases identical to TRBD1. J gave up 4 bases and V 6 bases, and 4 bases lay outside the gene matches. CDR3 length: 13 residues. CDR3 nucleotides: TGTGCCAGCAGGCATGACAGGGCAGATACGCAGTATTTT. Protein sequence: CASRHDRADTQYF.

CDR3 nucleotides: TGTGCCAGCAGTGAATCCCACGGAGTTACTAACTATGGCTACACCTTC. Its protein is CASSESHGVTNYGYTF. The rearrangement uses TRBV6-1 and TRBJ1-2; D gene ambiguous. The CDR3 consists of 16 residues. The germline gives CDR1 MNHNS, CDR2 SASEGT. V lost 2 bases, J lost 0 bases, and 13 bases lay in between.

This clonotype was seen more than once but under ten times. The CDR3 loop reads CASSSPAPTDTQYF. For the CDR3, the DNA is TGTGCCAGCAGCTCACCCGCGCCCACAGATACGCAGTATTTT. The chain joins TRBV7-2 to TRBJ2-3; no clear D gene. The CDR3 totals 14 residues. Germline CDR1 SGHTA, CDR2 FQGNSA. Trimming cost V 4 bases and J 2 bases, with 10 bases left between them.

The CDR3 DNA sequence: TGCAGCGTTGGACAGACCACAGATACGCAGTATTTT. It codes for CSVGQTTDTQYF. V gene TRBV29-1 combines with J gene TRBJ2-3, with D perhaps TRBD1 (5 bases). The ends were cut back, 4 bases at V and 2 bases at J, with 7 bases in the middle. The CDR3 has 12 residues. CDR1 is SQVTM, CDR2 ANQGSEA, per germline.

The rearrangement joins TRBV6-2 or TRBV6-3 to TRBJ2-1; D possibly corresponds to TRBD1 (6 bases). CDR3 length equals 16 residues. CDR1 and CDR2 from the germline V gene are MNHEY and SVGEGT. Deletions cut 5 bases from V and 4 bases from J, with 18 bases between. The CDR3 sequence is CASSTYRDKIYNEQFF. In DNA form, the CDR3 reads TGTGCCAGCAGTACCTACCGGGACAAGATTTACAATGAGCAGTTCTTC.

This rearrangement joins TRBV6-6 to TRBJ2-2; 11 bases agree with TRBD1. This CDR3 is built from 14 residues. Germline V gene lookup returns CDR1 MNHNY and CDR2 SVGAGI (reference sequence). The junction had 2 bases not matched to a gene; V was cut back by 6 bases and J by 5 bases. In nucleotides, the CDR3 is TGTGCCAGCAGAGGACAGGGGGCAACCGGGGAGCTGTTTTTT. It codes for CASRGQGATGELFF.